The 12 T cell receptor beta chains reported below all come from one sample, sequenced in a study of shared clonotypes between healthy human individuals. Generated by immunoSEQ multiplex PCR, the TCRdb table keeps only in-frame clones and is missing some. The table records about 980,000 clones, about 80% of them present only once. The sample comprised memory CD4+ T cells sorted from blood. Regarding subset: CD45RA-negative fraction. The receptors were gathered from a man aged 18-30 years in good health.

The chain employs TRBV9 and TRBJ2-3, with 12 positions matching TRBD2. From germline, CDR1 is SGDLS and CDR2 YYNGEE. The CDR3 runs to 17 residues. Unmatched junction bases numbered 12, after V lost 4 bases and J lost 6 bases. In DNA, the CDR3 is TGTGCCAGCAGCCTAGCGGGAGGGCCAGGGTATTTGGATACGCAGTATTTT. Encoded protein: CASSLAGGPGYLDTQYF.

The chain uses TRBV19 and TRBJ2-3; 9 bases are shared with TRBD2. The CDR3 extends over 15 amino acids. Germline CDR1 is LNHDA and CDR2 is SQIVND (reference sequence). V shed 3 bases, J shed 0 bases, and the junction held 1 base outside the gene matches. This CDR3 is CASSITSGSTDTQYF. DNA of the CDR3: TGTGCCAGTAGTATTACTAGCGGGAGCACAGATACGCAGTATTTT.

The chain recombines TRBV6-5 with TRBJ1-1; 8 bases agree with TRBD1. CDR1 and CDR2 (germline): MNHEY, SVGAGI. This CDR3 has 14 residues. Losses at the gene ends were 7 bases for V and 1 base for J; bases not matched to a gene: 5. As DNA, the CDR3 is TGTGCCAGCACCAGAACAGGGGGGAACACTGAAGCTTTCTTT. Amino acids: CASTRTGGNTEAFF.

About this clone: Other DNA sequences in the sample encode the same CDR3. The chain carries TRBV2 and TRBJ2-5; 7 nucleotides line up with TRBD1. CDR3 length: 12 amino acids. V dropped 3 bases and J dropped 5; count of bases not matched to a gene: 0. CDR1 and CDR2 from the germline V gene are SNHLY and FYNNEI. The CDR3: CASSDRGETQYF. The CDR3 DNA reads as TGTGCCAGCAGTGACAGGGGGGAGACCCAGTACTTC.

The chain has TRBV6-6 and TRBJ2-5; D may correspond to TRBD1 or TRBD2 (5 bases each). CDR3 length: 13 amino acids. V was trimmed by 2 bases and J by 3 bases, leaving 7 bases between them. The V gene's germline CDR1 is MNHNY and CDR2 SVGAGI (reference sequence). The CDR3: CASSYGTKETQYF. The CDR3 DNA reads TGTGCCAGCAGTTACGGGACGAAAGAGACCCAGTACTTC.

V is TRBV10-3 and J is TRBJ2-3, with D maybe TRBD1 (7 bases). V gave up 6 bases and J gave up 6 bases, with 19 bases separating them. Per germline, CDR1 ENHRY and CDR2 SYGVKD. CDR3 length: 15 amino acids. CDR3 region: CAIRKTGQGLDTQYF. CDR3 DNA sequence: TGTGCCATCAGGAAGACAGGGCAGGGACTTGATACGCAGTATTTT.

V usage is TRBV6-1 and J usage is TRBJ1-2; a possible D gene is TRBD1 (6 bases). Germline-derived CDR1 and CDR2 are MNHNS and SASEGT. The CDR3 loop spans 15 amino acids. V was clipped by 7 bases and J by 4 bases, with 19 bases between them. The CDR3 DNA follows: TGTGCCAGCATGACAGGAGGGTTTTCATCCTATGGCTACACCTTC. This gives the protein CASMTGGFSSYGYTF.

The rearrangement joins TRBV19 to TRBJ2-7; perhaps TRBD1 as D (5 bases). Germline CDR1 and CDR2: LNHDA and SQIVND (reference sequence). The V gene lost 5 bases and the J gene lost 2 bases, with 7 bases spanning the gap. This CDR3 region has 12 residues. CDR3 DNA: TGTGCCAGTAGTTCGGACACCTACGAGCAGTACTTC. Translating gives CASSSDTYEQYF. Drawing the rest from reference TRBV19 and TRBJ2-7, the complete variable domain is DGGITQSPKYLFRKEGQNVTLSCEQNLNHDAMYWYRQDPGQGLRLIYYSQIVNDFQKGDIAEGYSVSREKKESFPLTVTSAQKNPTAFYLCASSSDTYEQYFGPGTRLTVT.

A word on this clone: Other DNA variants within this sample encode the same CDR3. The chain has TRBV5-1 and TRBJ2-5, with D possibly being TRBD1 (6 bases). V gave up 0 bases and J gave up 5 bases, with 8 bases separating them. There are 13 residues in the CDR3. Germline values: CDR1 SGHRS, CDR2 YFSETQ. The CDR3 sequence: CASSLDRVETQYF. In DNA form, the CDR3 reads TGCGCCAGCAGCTTGGACAGGGTTGAGACCCAGTACTTC.

The chain recombines TRBV10-3 with TRBJ1-6; D remains ambiguous. Germline-derived CDR1 and CDR2 are ENHRY and SYGVKD. The germline V and J ends were trimmed by 9 bases and 6 bases, with 12 bases remaining between them. There are 13 residues in the CDR3. The CDR3 region has the DNA TGTGCCATGGGGTCTTCCCCTAATTCACCCCTCCACTTT. Amino acids: CAMGSSPNSPLHF.

The chain recombines TRBV7-9 with TRBJ2-3, with TRBD1 matching over 7 bases. With 5 bases clipped from V and 4 bases from J, the junction kept 9 bases outside the gene matches. This CDR3 spans 15 amino acids. Germline V gene sequence: CDR1 SEHNR, CDR2 FQNEAQ (reference sequence). CDR3 loop: CASSRRDSRPDTQYF. The DNA for the CDR3 is TGTGCCAGCAGCCGCCGGGACAGTCGTCCAGATACGCAGTATTTT.

This clone was counted between two and nine times. This sample also contains other DNA sequences that code for the same CDR3. This sequence joins TRBV5-1 and TRBJ1-5; D ambiguous. The CDR3 has 14 residues. CDR1 and CDR2 from the germline V gene are SGHRS and YFSETQ. Trimming left V 4 bases short and J 0 bases short, with 8 bases between. This chain's CDR3 is CASSLDGSNQPQHF. The CDR3 DNA reads TGCGCCAGCAGCCTGGACGGTAGCAATCAGCCCCAGCATTTT.